The sample holds a few counts of the clone carrying this T cell receptor (beta chain). Its antigen is still unknown. These data are taken from a study of beta chain features in type 1 diabetes. The wider study: Sorted cells from all samples, numbering approximately 100 million, were examined. Points from the study as a whole: The naive, central memory and Treg TCRB repertoires of patients appeared to be more similar to one another than those of healthy donors. VDJ junctions from type 1 diabetes patients carried fewer insertions and larger deletions. Shorter TCRB CDR3s, moderately but significantly so, marked every one of the four CD4+ subsets in Type 1 diabetes patients.

V lost 8 bases to trimming and J lost 6 bases; unmatched junction nucleotides: 5. This CDR3 comprises 12 residues. Germline V gives CDR1 GTSNPN, CDR2 SVGIG (reference sequence). Isolated RNA was reverse transcribed in full, so expressed TCRB transcripts were sequenced. TCRdb's copy holds only in-frame clones and misses some; the assay was immunoSEQ multiplex PCR. The sample holds roughly 330,000 clones; approximately 15% are singletons and the top ten take roughly 0.015%. This chain uses TRBV30 with TRBJ2-1; 9 positions match TRBD2. This clonotype originated in a young woman with type 1 diabetes. Sequencing was carried out using naive CD4+ T cells from blood. CDR3 protein: CAGTSTGNEQFF. The CDR3 nucleotides are TGTGCCGGGACTAGCACGGGCAATGAGCAGTTCTTC.